These T cell receptor beta chains were read from a single sample in a study of CD8+CD57+ T cells in acquired aplastic anemia. Via MiXCR, TCRdb re-called the reads, giving one row per CDR3 protein. The sample includes 200,000 or so distinct CDR3 sequences, less than 75% of them seen just once. Sequencing was performed on sorted CD4+, CD8+, or CD8+CD57+ T cells (not recorded which) from PBMCs. The receptors stem from a human donor with aplastic anemia. Each CDR3 is given without its conserved first and last residue. D genes are given only for firm matches.

TRBJ2-6 - TRBV20-1 SARDGQSSGTGANVLT
TRBJ1-2 - TRBV2 ASSEARDNNFFNYGYT
TRBJ2-3 - TRBV19 ASSTSITDTQY
TRBJ1-1 - TRBV7-9 ASSLVPSGLPEAF
TRBJ1-3 TRBD1 TRBV18 ASSLTGPGDTIY
TRBJ2-7 - TRBV24-1 ATSEKGGLSYEQY
TRBJ2-3 - TRBV25-1 ASSDVLGLDTQY
TRBJ1-2 - TRBV5-1 ASSFGGASYGYT
TRBJ2-1 TRBD2 TRBV2 ASSPTSGGPWNEQF
TRBJ2-1 - TRBV20-1 SARVWGSYNEQL
TRBJ2-1 - TRBV2 ASSPLTRERLF
TRBJ2-3 TRBD2 TRBV24-1 ATSDETSGSSPGTDTQY
TRBJ2-3 TRBD2 TRBV24-1 ATSDRGLAADTQY
TRBJ2-1 TRBD2 TRBV20-1 SARGTSGRNEQF
TRBJ1-1 - TRBV7-2 ASSLDLTEAF
TRBJ2-7 TRBD1 TRBV9 ASSVVATGGIH
TRBJ2-7 - TRBV7-8 ASSLAAGPYEQY
TRBJ1-6 - TRBV27 ASSLAGSSPLH
TRBJ2-7 TRBD2 TRBV7-2 ASSLTSHSSYEQY
TRBJ2-7 - TRBV20-1 SAAGRESYEQY
TRBJ1-1 TRBD1 TRBV12-3/TRBV12-4 ASSPWTGTMNTEAF